This TCR beta chain was identified in a study of blood T cell repertoires in COVID-19. Assay: immunoSEQ multiplex PCR; the TCRdb copy retains only in-frame clones and omits some. The repertoire includes tens of thousands of clones, more than 75% of them detected once, and over 8.5% sits in the top ten. The CDR3 runs 13 residues. V was trimmed by 3 bases and J by 8 bases, leaving 10 bases between them. The gene calls are TRBV12-3 or TRBV12-4 and TRBJ1-4; D gene uncertain. The sequencing sample was made of peripheral blood. This clonotype was sampled from a man aged 50 or older with active COVID-19. In DNA form, the CDR3 reads TGTGCCAGCAGTTTCACTTCAGGCGAAAAACTGTTTTTT. As protein: CASSFTSGEKLFF.